The clone carrying this T cell receptor beta chain appeared many times. The antigen remains undetermined. Trimming removed 0 bases at V and 6 bases at J, with 10 bases between. The CDR3 is 13 amino acids. Germline loops: CDR1 SGHRS, CDR2 YFSETQ. The TCR library protocol was used to attach unique molecular identifiers. These identifiers were attached to individual cDNA molecules. A single record per CDR3 protein comes from TCRdb applying MiXCR to the 5' RACE reads. The sample contains about 85,000 distinct CDR3 sequences, approximately 15% of which appear only once. This specimen comes from a study of early T cells in non-severe SARS-CoV-2 infection. In the study overall: Investigators sequenced bulk RNA drawn from unsorted whole blood, and chains remained unpaired.

Study-wide results and limits: Anti-spike CD8 specificities were favored by VDJdb matching, whose results missed private and CD4 specificities.

The sequence derives from an adult who was a healthcare worker with PCR-confirmed SARS-CoV-2 infection or an uninfected control (not recorded which). The sequenced sample was whole blood. The chain uses TRBV5-1 and TRBJ2-7, with a tentative D call TRBD1 (6 bases). The CDR3 coding sequence is TGCGCCAGCAGCTTGGCGACAGGTTTCGAGCAGTACTTC. It translates to CASSLATGFEQYF.